The next 24 T cell receptor beta chains were all read from a single sample in a study of CD8+CD57+ T cells in acquired aplastic anemia. CDR3 and TCR beta VDJ profiling relied on a genomic DNA template. MiXCR, applied by TCRdb to the reads, yields one record per CDR3 protein. Of 150,000 to 200,000 distinct CDR3 sequences in the sample, nearly 65% were seen once. CD8+CD57+ cell expansion, shown by flow cytometry, had occurred in the patients selected for sequencing. What was sequenced was sorted CD4+, CD8+, or CD8+CD57+ T cells (not recorded which) from PBMCs. The receptors here all came from a human donor with aplastic anemia.

The rearrangement uses TRBV9 and TRBJ1-6; 7 bases are a match to TRBD1. J was trimmed by 6 bases and V by 4 bases; bases with no gene match: 10. CDR1 is SGDLS, CDR2 YYNGEE, per germline. The CDR3 has 16 amino acids. CDR3 sequence: CASSRSGGGINSPLHF. The DNA for the CDR3 is TGTGCCAGCAGCCGATCAGGGGGAGGAATTAATTCACCCCTCCACTTT.

This clonotype was seen more than once but under ten times. V usage is TRBV29-1 and J usage is TRBJ2-2; 8 bases agree with TRBD2. Germline V gene data show CDR1 as SQVTM and CDR2 as ANQGSEA. The CDR3 runs to 13 residues. The trim removed 5 bases at V and 7 bases at J, leaving 6 bases unmatched. CDR3 in DNA: TGCAGCGTTCTAATGGGGACTAGCGGGGAGCTGTTTTTT. It yields the protein CSVLMGTSGELFF.

Concerning this clonotype itself: One junction end does not reproduce the germline sequence, and a read error may be involved. V usage is TRBV5-1 and J usage is TRBJ1-1; maybe TRBD1 (6 bases). The CDR3 length is 15 residues. CDR1 is SGHRS, CDR2 YFSETQ, per germline. CDR3 DNA: TGTGCCAGCAGGGGTCAAACGGGACAACCCACTGAAGCTTTCTTT. It encodes CASRGQTGQPTEAFF.

This clonotype was seen repeatedly, ten times or more. This chain links TRBV7-9 with TRBJ1-5; possible D gene TRBD1, 6 bases. The V end was cut by 0 bases, the J end by 4 bases, with 10 bases between. CDR1 and CDR2 from the germline V gene are SEHNR and FQNEAQ (reference sequence). The CDR3 is 15 residues long. CDR3 in DNA: TGTGCCAGCAGCTTAGCGCCGGACAGTAATCAGCCCCAGCATTTT. Amino acid sequence: CASSLAPDSNQPQHF. Filled out from reference TRBV7-9 and TRBJ1-5, the complete variable domain reads DTGVSQNPRHKITKRGQNVTFRCDPISEHNRLYWYRQTLGQGPEFLTYFQNEAQLEKSRLLSDRFSAERPKGSFSTLEIQRTEQGDSAMYLCASSLAPDSNQPQHFGDGTRLSIL.

The chain employs TRBV7-9 and TRBJ1-4, with 7 bases lining up with TRBD1. V was pared by 4 bases and J by 7 bases, with 6 bases of the junction left unmatched. Germline V lookup: CDR1 SEHNR, CDR2 FQNEAQ (reference sequence). The CDR3 is 14 residues long. CDR3 sequence (DNA): TGTGCCAGCAGCTATGCAGGGGGACTTGAAAAACTGTTTTTT. It codes for CASSYAGGLEKLFF.

This clonotype has a count of ten or more. The V and J genes are TRBV2 and TRBJ2-7, with 9 nucleotides matching TRBD1. There are 15 residues in the CDR3. CDR1 is SNHLY and CDR2 is FYNNEI in the germline V gene. J was trimmed by 2 bases and V by 5 bases; bases with no gene match: 7. CDR3 nucleotide sequence: TGTGCCAGCAGTATCCGACAGGGGGTTCCCTACGAGCAGTACTTC. This gives the protein CASSIRQGVPYEQYF.

This clonotype is medium-sized. The genes are TRBV6-5 and TRBJ1-1; D not certain. The CDR3 has 13 residues. Trimming took 5 bases from V and 1 from J, leaving 8 bases between them. CDR1 is MNHEY and CDR2 is SVGAGI in the germline V gene. The CDR3 sequence is CASSLSPNTEAFF. DNA for the CDR3: TGTGCCAGCAGTCTAAGCCCGAACACTGAAGCTTTCTTT.

This clonotype came up many times. The rearrangement uses TRBV5-4 and TRBJ2-6; the D gene is possibly TRBD1 (6 bases). CDR1 SGHNT and CDR2 YYREEE come from the germline V gene (reference sequence). The V end was cut by 4 bases, the J end by 0 bases, with 26 bases between. CDR3 length: 21 amino acids. The CDR3 DNA follows: TGTGCCAGCAGCGGCCCAATCCCCGGGCAGGGGCCCGTCTCTGGGGCCAACGTCCTGACTTTC. It yields the protein CASSGPIPGQGPVSGANVLTF.

This rearrangement joins TRBV20-1 to TRBJ2-3, with TRBD2 as a possible D gene (6 bases). Trimming shortened V by 2 bases and J by 4 bases, and 13 bases separated the two germline ends. This CDR3 contains 14 residues. The germline gives CDR1 DFQATT, CDR2 SNEGSKA (reference sequence). The CDR3, as DNA: TGCAGTGCTAGAAAGGCTAGCGTCTCAGATACGCAGTATTTT. This gives the protein CSARKASVSDTQYF.

This clonotype was seen many times. The V and J genes are TRBV7-9 and TRBJ2-3, with 7 nucleotides matching TRBD1. Germline V gives CDR1 SEHNR, CDR2 FQNEAQ (reference sequence). Losses at the gene ends were 0 bases for V and 3 bases for J; bases not matched to a gene: 3. The CDR3 sequence is 15 residues long. The CDR3 reads CASSLASGGTDTQYF. CDR3 DNA sequence: TGTGCCAGCAGCTTAGCGTCAGGGGGAACAGATACGCAGTATTTT.

The J gene is TRBJ1-2, the V gene TRBV10-3; D uncertain. Germline CDR1 is ENHRY and CDR2 is SYGVKD. The CDR3 has 12 residues. Trimming removed 3 bases from V and 6 bases from J, with 8 bases in between. The CDR3, as DNA: TGTGCCATCAGTGACTATGCTAATGGCTACACCTTC. It is translated as CAISDYANGYTF.

The chain recombines TRBV24-1 with TRBJ2-5; 8 bases align to TRBD1. The CDR3 runs 16 residues. V was clipped by 5 bases and J by 7 bases; unmatched bases: 14. Germline assignment: CDR1 KGHDR and CDR2 SFDVKD. Here the CDR3 DNA reads TGTGCCACCAGTGGTTCCCTCGGGACAGGAGTTTGGACCCAGTACTTC. It translates to CATSGSLGTGVWTQYF.

V is TRBV4-2 and J is TRBJ1-6; 9 bases are a match to TRBD1. The V gene end was trimmed by 4 bases and the J gene end by 9 bases; junction bases not matched to a gene: 7. This CDR3 spans 15 amino acids. CDR1 is LGHNA, CDR2 YNFKEQ, per germline. The CDR3 loop reads CASSPRTGEVSPLHF. The CDR3 DNA follows: TGTGCCAGCAGCCCCAGGACAGGGGAAGTTTCACCCCTCCACTTT.

The V call is TRBV20-1, the J call TRBJ1-1, with 7 bases aligning to TRBD1. The CDR3 is 14 residues long. CDR1 and CDR2 from the germline V gene are DFQATT and SNEGSKA (reference sequence). Trimming took 4 bases from V and 8 from J; bases not matched to a gene: 13. CDR3 loop: CSATQTGREQEAFF. The CDR3 DNA is TGCAGTGCTACCCAGACAGGGAGAGAGCAAGAAGCTTTCTTT.

V usage is TRBV29-1 and J usage is TRBJ2-7; the D is unclear. From germline, CDR1 is SQVTM and CDR2 ANQGSEA. The CDR3 runs 14 residues. Trimming removed 8 bases at V and 1 base at J, with 18 bases between. The CDR3 protein is CSPECYPDSYEQYF. CDR3 DNA sequence: TGCAGCCCCGAATGTTACCCGGATTCCTACGAGCAGTACTTC.

CDR3 residues: CASSSLQGANMTPLHF. CDR3 nucleotides: TGTGCCAGCAGCTCTTTACAGGGGGCGAATATGACACCCCTCCACTTT. The chain combines TRBV7-8 with TRBJ1-6; 9 positions agree with TRBD1. V was pared by 4 bases and J by 11 bases, with 12 bases of the junction left unmatched. CDR1 and CDR2 from the germline V gene are SGHVS and FQNEAQ. This CDR3 has 16 amino acids.

This chain joins TRBV2 and TRBJ2-6, with D hard to call. Germline-derived CDR1 and CDR2 are SNHLY and FYNNEI. The CDR3 spans 16 residues. Trimming removed 4 bases from V and 0 bases from J, with 10 bases in between. For the CDR3, the DNA is TGTGCCAGCAGTGCAAGCATAAACTCTGGGGCCAACGTCCTGACTTTC. This gives the protein CASSASINSGANVLTF.

This chain joins TRBV2 and TRBJ1-4; D is perhaps TRBD1 (5 bases). CDR1 is SNHLY, CDR2 FYNNEI, per germline. V was cut by 3 bases and J by 8 bases, with 13 bases left in between. CDR3 length: 14 residues. The CDR3 here is CASSDMGVGEKLFF. CDR3 in DNA: TGTGCCAGCAGTGACATGGGGGTAGGGGAAAAACTGTTTTTT.

This clonotype was seen once. As DNA, the CDR3 is TGTGCCAGCAGCTTAACTAGCGGGAGGGGTAGCACAGATACGCAGTATTTT. It yields the protein CASSLTSGRGSTDTQYF. The chain carries TRBV7-2 and TRBJ2-3; 13 nucleotides match TRBD2. Trimming removed 2 bases from V and 0 bases from J; junction bases left unmatched: 2. Germline CDR1 and CDR2: SGHTA and FQGNSA. The CDR3 is made up of 17 amino acids.

This clonotype was counted once. The J gene is TRBJ1-2, the V gene TRBV10-1; the match to TRBD1 covers 8 bases. With V trimmed by 6 bases and J by 3 bases, 6 bases remained unmatched. CDR1 and CDR2 from the germline V gene are WNHNN and SYGVQD (reference sequence). This CDR3 contains 14 residues. The DNA of the CDR3 is TGCGCCAGCAGAAGGACAGGGCTATACTATGGCTACACCTTC. This codes for CASRRTGLYYGYTF.

This rearrangement joins TRBV6-5 to TRBJ2-7; D call uncertain. The CDR3 sequence is 12 residues long. CDR1 is MNHEY, CDR2 SVGAGI, per germline. Trimming left V 5 bases short and J 3 bases short, with 8 bases between. The CDR3 DNA follows: TGTGCCAGCAGTAACTACATCTACGAGCAGTACTTC. This encodes CASSNYIYEQYF.

The chain links TRBV6-1 to TRBJ2-4, with unresolved D. Trimming left V 0 bases short and J 8 bases short, with 8 bases between. CDR1 is MNHNS, CDR2 SASEGT, per germline. This CDR3 region has 13 residues. The DNA for the CDR3 is TGTGCCAGCAGTGAAGCATGGATAGACATTCAGTACTTC. Its protein is CASSEAWIDIQYF.

The rearrangement joins TRBV19 to TRBJ1-3; 12 nucleotides line up with TRBD1. The ends lost 7 bases at V and 8 bases at J; junction bases unmatched: 12. CDR1 is LNHDA, CDR2 SQIVND, per germline (reference sequence). The CDR3 loop spans 16 amino acids. CDR3 nucleotides: TGTGCCAGTATCCTGGGACAGGGGGCGGCCGGTGACACCATATATTTT. Its protein is CASILGQGAAGDTIYF.

This clonotype came up a few times. The chain couples TRBV2 to TRBJ2-5; 12 nucleotides align to TRBD2. The V and J ends lost 6 bases and 4 bases, in that order; junction bases with no gene match: 3. The CDR3 loop spans 14 amino acids. Germline assignment: CDR1 SNHLY and CDR2 FYNNEI. The CDR3 here is CASRQGLAGETQYF. The CDR3 DNA follows: TGTGCCAGCAGACAGGGACTAGCGGGAGAGACCCAGTACTTC.